This T cell receptor (beta chain) was recovered during a study of T cells in Graves' hyperthyroidism and ophthalmopathy. Graves' hyperthyroidism without ophthalmopathy progression within 18 months was termed stable. Isolation of PBMCs was performed on around 9.8 ml fresh peripheral blood. Overall study results and limits: In blood, most of the thyroid clonotypes expanded above 0.001 were also present. Model predictions of ophthalmopathy came a median 6.5 months before onset.

This clonotype was seen more than once but under ten times. Its antigen remains unknown. Researchers amplified the TCR beta CDR3 regions from RNA transcripts. In the first-round RT-PCR of the TCR CDR3, the HTBI primer set was used. MiXCR, applied by TCRdb to the multiplex PCR reads, yields one record per CDR3 protein. The table has around 200,000 distinct CDR3 sequences, approximately 16% seen once. Sequenced: blood. This TCR came from a man aged 35-49 years with Graves' hyperthyroidism.

CDR3 loop: CASSEKGAYSPLHF. DNA of the CDR3: TGTGCCAGCAGCGAGAAGGGCGCTTATTCACCCCTCCACTTT. The chain uses TRBV9 and TRBJ1-6, with D uncertain. Germline CDR1 reads SGDLS; CDR2 reads YYNGEE. The CDR3 is 14 residues long. V shed 3 bases and J shed 8 bases, with 12 bases lying between them.